This TCR beta chain emerged from a study of technical replicates of blood from a few donors. Using immunoSEQ multiplex PCR, the repertoire was profiled, and TCRdb retains in-frame clones only, with some absent. The sample has 55,000 to 75,000 clones; about nine tenths are singletons. In germline, CDR1 is MNHEY, CDR2 SVGAGI. The CDR3 length is 13 residues. The ends lost 6 bases at V and 3 bases at J; junction bases unmatched: 4. The receptor was derived from a human donor in good health. Some clones in this sample may be carry-over from other donors' samples. What was sequenced was PBMCs. The chain joins TRBV6-5 to TRBJ1-1; 7 nucleotides agree with TRBD1. DNA for the CDR3: TGTGCCAGCAGCGGCGACAGGGACACTGAAGCTTTCTTT. This translates into CASSGDRDTEAFF.